A single sample is the source of the 8 T cell receptor beta chains below, sequenced in a study of blood T cells in healthy people across ages. The use of a sample-barcoded 5' primer and a J-beta primer mix characterized a second PCR of roughly 7 to 11 cycles. MiXCR, applied by TCRdb to the 5' RACE reads, yields one record per CDR3 protein. The sample lists 700,000 to 950,000 distinct CDR3 sequences; 35% to 45% were seen once. What was sequenced was blood. The source is a woman aged 60-75 years in good health.

The chain links TRBV6-6 to TRBJ1-1; the D gene is possibly TRBD1 (6 bases). CDR3 length: 15 amino acids. Between the trimmed V and J ends, which lost 5 bases and 1 base, there was a span of 14 bases. Germline CDR1 is MNHNY and CDR2 is SVGAGI (reference sequence). The CDR3 reads CASSIRTGSNTEAFF. As DNA, the CDR3 is TGTGCCAGCAGTATCCGCACAGGGTCGAACACTGAAGCTTTCTTT.

V gene TRBV20-1 combines with J gene TRBJ1-2; D gene ambiguous. CDR1 and CDR2 from the germline V gene are DFQATT and SNEGSKA (reference sequence). Trimming pared 0 bases from V and 5 bases from J, leaving 13 bases between. This CDR3 is built from 14 residues. The DNA for the CDR3 is TGCAGTGCTAGAGACCCGCGGGGTTATTATGGCTACACCTTC. It codes for CSARDPRGYYGYTF.

The chain recombines TRBV6-6 with TRBJ2-5; TRBD2 aligns across 12 bases. There are 17 residues in the CDR3. The trim removed 4 bases at V and 1 base at J, leaving 7 bases unmatched. Germline values: CDR1 MNHNY, CDR2 SVGAGI (reference sequence). CDR3 coding DNA: TGTGCCAGCAGTTTGGCCGGGACTAGCGGGTTCCAAGAGACCCAGTACTTC. Translating gives CASSLAGTSGFQETQYF.

V and J are TRBV4-1 and TRBJ2-3; 12 bases are shared with TRBD2. The CDR3 spans 18 residues. Germline V lookup: CDR1 MGHRA, CDR2 YSYEKL. The junction had 6 bases not matched to a gene; V was cut back by 0 bases and J by 2 bases. The CDR3 sequence is CASSQEPSGGGVTDTQYF. CDR3 sequence (DNA): TGCGCCAGCAGCCAAGAGCCTAGCGGGGGGGGCGTCACAGATACGCAGTATTTT.

This chain links TRBV5-6 with TRBJ2-7; the match to TRBD1 covers 10 bases. The V segment lost 4 bases and the J segment 3 bases; nucleotides outside the gene matches: 7. CDR1 is SGHDT, CDR2 YYEEEE, per germline. The CDR3 is 15 amino acids. The CDR3 protein is CASSLDWTGGYEQYF. CDR3 nucleotides: TGTGCCAGCAGCCTAGATTGGACAGGGGGCTACGAGCAGTACTTC.

This clonotype was found a few times. The chain has TRBV20-1 and TRBJ2-1; 10 nucleotides agree with TRBD2. Unmatched junction bases numbered 7, after V lost 4 bases and J lost 4 bases. The V gene's germline CDR1 is DFQATT and CDR2 SNEGSKA (reference sequence). The CDR3 totals 15 residues. The chain's CDR3 is CSAKRGLAVYNEQFF. Here the CDR3 DNA reads TGCAGTGCTAAAAGAGGACTAGCGGTATACAATGAGCAGTTCTTC.

This clonotype was detected a few times. The CDR3: CASSINSGSNTEAFF. In nucleotides, the CDR3 is TGCGCCAGCAGCATCAATTCAGGGTCGAACACTGAAGCTTTCTTT. The genes are TRBV5-1 and TRBJ1-1; D is possibly TRBD1 (5 bases). With 4 bases removed from V and 1 base from J, the gap between germline ends came to 14 bases. CDR1 and CDR2 from the germline V gene are SGHRS and YFSETQ. CDR3 length equals 15 residues.

The chain combines TRBV5-1 with TRBJ2-2; D possibly corresponds to TRBD1 (6 bases). Germline CDR1 is SGHRS and CDR2 is YFSETQ. V gave up 0 bases and J gave up 6 bases, with 12 bases separating them. This CDR3 is built from 15 residues. CDR3 DNA: TGCGCCAGCAGCTTGGATCTTACAGGGTCCGGGGAGCTGTTTTTT. It encodes CASSLDLTGSGELFF.